The clone carrying this T cell receptor beta chain appeared a few times. The data stem from a study of blood T cell repertoires in COVID-19. Authors' analysis steps: Estimated nucleated cell counts came from reference gene primer amplification. The data were produced by immunoSEQ multiplex PCR, yet TCRdb's version contains in-frame clones alone and is incomplete. The V and J calls and clone size are taken from that table; D and trimming were inferred from the DNA. The sample lists about 190,000 clones; more than 75% were seen once. Per the germline V gene, CDR1 is SGHAT and CDR2 is FQNNGV. The ends were cut back, 4 bases at V and 4 bases at J, with 11 bases in the middle. The CDR3 has 13 residues.

Sequenced input: PBMCs or T cells enriched from blood (not recorded which). This chain connects TRBV11-2 to TRBJ2-7; possibly TRBD2 for D (5 bases). This sequence originates from a woman between 50 and 59 years old with acute COVID-19. The CDR3 reads CASSSATGYEQYV. CDR3 in DNA: TGTGCCAGCAGCTCCGCTACGGGGTACGAGCAGTACGTC.